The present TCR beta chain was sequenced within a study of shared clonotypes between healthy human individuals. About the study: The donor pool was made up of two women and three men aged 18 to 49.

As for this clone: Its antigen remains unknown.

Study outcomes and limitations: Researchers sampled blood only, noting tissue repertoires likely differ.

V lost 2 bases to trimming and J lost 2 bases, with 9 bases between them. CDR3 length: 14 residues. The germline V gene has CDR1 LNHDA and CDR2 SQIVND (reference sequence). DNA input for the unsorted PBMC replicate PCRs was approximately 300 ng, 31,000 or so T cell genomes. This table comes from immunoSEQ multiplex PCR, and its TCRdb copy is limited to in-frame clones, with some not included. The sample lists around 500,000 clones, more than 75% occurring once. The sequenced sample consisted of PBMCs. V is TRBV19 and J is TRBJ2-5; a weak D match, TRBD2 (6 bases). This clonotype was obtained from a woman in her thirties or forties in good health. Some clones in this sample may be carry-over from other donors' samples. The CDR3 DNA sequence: TGTGCCAGTAGTATAATTAGCGGACAAGAGACCCAGTACTTC. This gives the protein CASSIISGQETQYF. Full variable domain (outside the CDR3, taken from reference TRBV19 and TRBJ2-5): DGGITQSPKYLFRKEGQNVTLSCEQNLNHDAMYWYRQDPGQGLRLIYYSQIVNDFQKGDIAEGYSVSREKKESFPLTVTSAQKNPTAFYLCASSIISGQETQYFGPGTRLLVL.